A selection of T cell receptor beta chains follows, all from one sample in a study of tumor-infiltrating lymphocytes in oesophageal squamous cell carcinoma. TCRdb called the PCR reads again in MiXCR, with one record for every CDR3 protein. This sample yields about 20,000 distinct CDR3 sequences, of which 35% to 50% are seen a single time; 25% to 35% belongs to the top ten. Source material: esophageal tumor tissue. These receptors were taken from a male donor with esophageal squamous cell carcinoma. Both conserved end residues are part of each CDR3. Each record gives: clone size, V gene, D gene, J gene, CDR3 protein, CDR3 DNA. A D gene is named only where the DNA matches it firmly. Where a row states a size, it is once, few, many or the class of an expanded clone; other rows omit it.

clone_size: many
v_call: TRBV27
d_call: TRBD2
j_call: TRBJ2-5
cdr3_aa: CASRPGTSGFNEQYF
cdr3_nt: TGTGCCAGCAGGCCCGGGACTAGCGGGTTCAATGAGCAGTACTTC

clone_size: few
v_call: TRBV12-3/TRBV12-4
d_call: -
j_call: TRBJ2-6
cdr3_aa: CASKGRGSGANVLTF
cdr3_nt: TGTGCCAGCAAGGGCCGCGGGTCCGGGGCCAACGTCCTGACTTTC

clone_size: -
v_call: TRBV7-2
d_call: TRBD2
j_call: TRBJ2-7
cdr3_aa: CASRPGGGSYEQYF
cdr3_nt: TGTGCCAGCAGACCCGGGGGGGGGTCCTACGAGCAGTACTTC

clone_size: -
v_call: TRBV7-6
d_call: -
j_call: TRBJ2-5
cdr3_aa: CASSLAGGLRGTQYF
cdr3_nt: TGTGCCAGCAGCTTAGCGGGCGGGCTGCGGGGGACCCAGTACTTC

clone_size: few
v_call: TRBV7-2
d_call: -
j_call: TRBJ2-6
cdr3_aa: CASTSGVGGRANVLTF
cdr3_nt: TGTGCCAGTACATCGGGTGTAGGGGGAAGAGCCAACGTCCTGACTTTC

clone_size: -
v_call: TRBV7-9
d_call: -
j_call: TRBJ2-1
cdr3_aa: CASSPAGGLNNEQFF
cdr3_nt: TGTGCCAGCAGCCCAGCGGGCGGGTTAAACAATGAGCAGTTCTTC

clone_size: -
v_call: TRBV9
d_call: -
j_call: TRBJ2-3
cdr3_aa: CASSTRTGGATQYF
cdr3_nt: TGTGCCAGCAGCACCCGGACTGGAGGAGCTACGCAGTATTTT

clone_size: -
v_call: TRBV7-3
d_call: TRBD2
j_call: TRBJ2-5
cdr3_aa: CASSSGLARGNEQYF
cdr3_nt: TGTGCCAGCAGCTCGGGACTAGCGAGGGGGAATGAGCAGTACTTC

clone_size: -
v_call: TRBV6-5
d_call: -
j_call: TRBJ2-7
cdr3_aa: CASSWGLQSYEQYF
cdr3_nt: TGTGCCAGCAGTTGGGGACTCCAGTCCTACGAGCAGTACTTC

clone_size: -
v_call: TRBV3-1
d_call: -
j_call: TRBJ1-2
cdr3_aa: CASSQANYGYTF
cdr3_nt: TGTGCCAGCAGCCAAGCGAACTATGGCTACACCTTC

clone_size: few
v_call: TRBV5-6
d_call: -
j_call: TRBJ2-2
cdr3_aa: CASGGAGELFF
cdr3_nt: TGTGCCTCAGGAGGGGCCGGGGAGCTGTTTTTT

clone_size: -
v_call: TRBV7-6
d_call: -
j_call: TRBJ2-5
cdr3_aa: CASSSGSGQGPHAETQYF
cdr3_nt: TGTGCCAGCAGCTCGGGGTCGGGGCAGGGCCCCCACGCTGAGACCCAGTACTTC

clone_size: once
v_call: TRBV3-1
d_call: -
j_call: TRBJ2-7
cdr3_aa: CASSQDSVGAYYNEQYF
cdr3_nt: TGTGCCAGCAGCCAAGATTCGGTTGGCGCCTACTACAATGAGCAGTACTTC

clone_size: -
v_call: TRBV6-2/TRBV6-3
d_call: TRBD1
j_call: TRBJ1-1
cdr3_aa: CASRNRGRTEAFF
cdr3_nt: TGTGCCAGCAGAAACAGGGGGCGGACTGAAGCTTTCTTT

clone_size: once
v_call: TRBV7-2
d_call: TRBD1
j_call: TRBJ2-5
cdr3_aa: CASSLSPKQGRETQYF
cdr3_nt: TGTGCCAGCAGCCTGAGTCCAAAACAGGGGCGGGAGACCCAGTACTTC

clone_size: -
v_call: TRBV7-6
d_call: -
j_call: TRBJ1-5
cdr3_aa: CASSGGGWDQPQHF
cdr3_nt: TGTGCCAGCAGCGGGGGGGGATGGGATCAGCCCCAGCATTTT

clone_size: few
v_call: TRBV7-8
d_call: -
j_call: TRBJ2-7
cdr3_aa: CASSPRDNSYEQYF
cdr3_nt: TGTGCCAGCAGCCCACGTGACAATTCCTACGAGCAGTACTTC

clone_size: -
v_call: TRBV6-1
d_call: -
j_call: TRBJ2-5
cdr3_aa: CASSEEGPQIRGETQYF
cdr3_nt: TGTGCCAGCAGTGAAGAAGGTCCCCAGATCAGGGGTGAGACCCAGTACTTC

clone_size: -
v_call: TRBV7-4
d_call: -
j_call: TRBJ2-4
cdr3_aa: CASSLVGKGEQYF
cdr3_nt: TGTGCCAGCAGCTTAGTAGGGAAAGGGGAGCAGTACTTC

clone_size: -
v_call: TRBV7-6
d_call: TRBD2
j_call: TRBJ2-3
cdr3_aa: CASSLVVGTKADTQYF
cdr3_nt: TGTGCCAGCAGCTTAGTTGTAGGGACTAAGGCAGATACGCAGTATTTT

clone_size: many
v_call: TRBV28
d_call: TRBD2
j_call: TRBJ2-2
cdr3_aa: CASSQTSAAGELFF
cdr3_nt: TGTGCCAGCAGTCAGACTAGCGCGGCCGGGGAGCTGTTTTTT

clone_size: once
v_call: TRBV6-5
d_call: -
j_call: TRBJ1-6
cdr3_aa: CASSELSVNSPLHF
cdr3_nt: TGTGCCAGCAGTGAACTTTCGGTCAATTCACCCCTCCACTTT

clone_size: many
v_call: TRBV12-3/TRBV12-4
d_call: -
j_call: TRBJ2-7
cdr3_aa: CASSFRNSYEQYF
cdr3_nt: TGTGCCAGCAGTTTTCGGAACTCCTACGAGCAGTACTTC

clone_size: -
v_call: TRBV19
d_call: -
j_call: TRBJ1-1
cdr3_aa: CASSTGPNTEAFF
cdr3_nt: TGTGCCAGTAGCACAGGGCCGAACACTGAAGCTTTCTTT

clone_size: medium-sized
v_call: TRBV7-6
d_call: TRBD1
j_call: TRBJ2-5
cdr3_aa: CASSPQQGSARETQYF
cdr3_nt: TGTGCCAGCAGCCCCCAACAGGGGTCTGCGAGAGAGACCCAGTACTTC

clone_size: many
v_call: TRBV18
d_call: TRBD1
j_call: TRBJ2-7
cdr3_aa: CASSPRTGDRDYEQYF
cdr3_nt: TGTGCCAGCTCACCGCGGACAGGGGATCGGGACTACGAGCAGTACTTC

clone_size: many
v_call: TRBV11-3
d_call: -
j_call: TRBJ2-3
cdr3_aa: CASSLDGSSDTQYF
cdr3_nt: TGTGCCAGCAGCTTAGATGGAAGCTCAGATACGCAGTATTTT

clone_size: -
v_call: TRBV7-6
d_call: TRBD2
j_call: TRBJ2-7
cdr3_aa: CASSLSGGSYEQYF
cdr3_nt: TGTGCCAGCAGCTTAAGCGGGGGTTCCTACGAGCAGTACTTC

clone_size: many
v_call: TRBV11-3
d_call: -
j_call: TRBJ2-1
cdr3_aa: CASSLGTMAYNEQFF
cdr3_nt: TGTGCCAGCAGCTTAGGGACTATGGCCTACAATGAGCAGTTCTTC

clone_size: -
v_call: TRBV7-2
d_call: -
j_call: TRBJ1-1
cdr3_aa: CASSLGSRGLNTEAFF
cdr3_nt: TGTGCCAGCAGCTTAGGGTCTCGGGGCTTGAACACTGAAGCTTTCTTT

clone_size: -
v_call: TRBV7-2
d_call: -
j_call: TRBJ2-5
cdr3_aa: CASSASRQLQETQYF
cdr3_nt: TGTGCCAGCAGCGCAAGTCGACAACTCCAAGAGACCCAGTACTTC

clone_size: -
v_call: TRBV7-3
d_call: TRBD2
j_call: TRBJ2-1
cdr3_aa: CASSLGSSGGHNEQFF
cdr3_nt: TGTGCCAGCAGCTTAGGATCTAGCGGGGGACACAATGAGCAGTTCTTC

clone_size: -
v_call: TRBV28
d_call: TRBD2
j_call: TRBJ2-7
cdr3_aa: CASSLAGVGSYEQYF
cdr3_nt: TGTGCCAGCAGCCTAGCGGGAGTGGGCTCCTACGAGCAGTACTTC

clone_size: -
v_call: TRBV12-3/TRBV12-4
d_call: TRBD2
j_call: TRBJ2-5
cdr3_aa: CASSFWRAGVETQYF
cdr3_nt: TGTGCCAGCAGTTTTTGGAGAGCGGGGGTAGAGACCCAGTACTTC

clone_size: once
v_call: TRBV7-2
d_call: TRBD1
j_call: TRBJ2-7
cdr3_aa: CASGQGYEQYF
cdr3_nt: TGTGCCAGCGGACAGGGCTACGAGCAGTACTTC

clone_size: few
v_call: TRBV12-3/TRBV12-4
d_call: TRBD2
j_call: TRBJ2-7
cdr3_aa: CASSWTSGGYEQYF
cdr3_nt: TGTGCCAGCAGTTGGACTAGCGGGGGCTACGAGCAGTACTTC

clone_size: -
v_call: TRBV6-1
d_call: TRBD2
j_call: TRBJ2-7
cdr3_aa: CASSVGGVGSYEQYF
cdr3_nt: TGTGCCAGCAGTGTGGGGGGGGTCGGCTCCTACGAGCAGTACTTC

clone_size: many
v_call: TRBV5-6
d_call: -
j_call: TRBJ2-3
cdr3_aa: CASSLMGGERGTDTQYF
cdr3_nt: TGTGCCAGCAGCTTGATGGGTGGGGAGCGGGGCACAGATACGCAGTATTTT

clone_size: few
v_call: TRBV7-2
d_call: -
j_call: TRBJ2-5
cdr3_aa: CASSFLETQYF
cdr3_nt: TGTGCCAGCAGCTTTTTAGAGACCCAGTACTTC

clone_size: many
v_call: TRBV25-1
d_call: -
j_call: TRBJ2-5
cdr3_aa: CASSVQGGAQYF
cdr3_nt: TGTGCCAGCAGTGTCCAGGGGGGTGCGCAGTACTTC

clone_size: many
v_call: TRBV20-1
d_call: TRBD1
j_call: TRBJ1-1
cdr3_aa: CSARVGTGEEVFF
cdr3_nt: TGCAGCGCCCGTGTAGGGACAGGGGAAGAAGTTTTCTTT

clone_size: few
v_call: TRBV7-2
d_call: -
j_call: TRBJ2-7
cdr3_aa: CASSADPLISPYEQYF
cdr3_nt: TGTGCCAGCAGCGCGGACCCTCTCATATCCCCCTACGAGCAGTACTTC

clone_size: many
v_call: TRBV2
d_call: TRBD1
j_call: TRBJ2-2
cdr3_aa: CASSVPGQGAYQLGTGELFF
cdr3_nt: TGTGCCAGCAGTGTACCGGGACAGGGGGCGTATCAGCTCGGCACCGGGGAGCTGTTTTTT

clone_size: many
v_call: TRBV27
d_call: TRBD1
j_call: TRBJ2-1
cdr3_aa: CASSLGGQAFYNEQFF
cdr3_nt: TGTGCCAGCAGCCTAGGAGGACAGGCGTTCTACAATGAGCAGTTCTTC

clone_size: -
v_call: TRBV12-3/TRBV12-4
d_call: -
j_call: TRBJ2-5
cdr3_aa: CASSFRDVETQYF
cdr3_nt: TGTGCCAGCAGTTTCCGGGACGTCGAGACCCAGTACTTC

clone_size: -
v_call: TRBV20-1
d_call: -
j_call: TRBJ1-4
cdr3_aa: CSANSATEKLFF
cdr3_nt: TGCAGTGCTAACTCAGCAACGGAAAAACTGTTTTTT

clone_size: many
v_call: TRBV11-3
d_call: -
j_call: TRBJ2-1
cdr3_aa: CASSPKTGSYNEQFF
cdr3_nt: TGTGCCAGCAGCCCCAAGACCGGCTCCTACAATGAGCAGTTCTTC

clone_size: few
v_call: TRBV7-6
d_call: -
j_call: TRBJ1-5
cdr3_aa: CASSLGDSDNQPQHF
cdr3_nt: TGTGCCAGCAGCTTAGGGGATTCTGACAATCAGCCCCAGCATTTT

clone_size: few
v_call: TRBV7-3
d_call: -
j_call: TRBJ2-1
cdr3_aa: CASSLGPGGNEQFF
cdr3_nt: TGTGCCAGCAGCTTAGGGCCAGGAGGCAATGAGCAGTTCTTC